A selection of T cell receptor beta chains follows, all from one sample in a study of T cell responses to AZD1222 COVID-19 vaccine. Profiling relied on immunoSEQ multiplex PCR, and the TCRdb table lists in-frame clones only, not all of them. The data hold some 100,000 clones, with around 90% observed a single time. Source: peripheral blood, taken on day 0 of MenACWY control vaccination. These receptor sequences come from an adult in good health. CDR3s include the opening cysteine and the closing phenylalanine or tryptophan. The order of the fields is V gene, J gene, CDR3 protein.

TRBV30	TRBJ1-6	CAWRSAYNSPLHF
TRBV7-7	TRBJ2-1	CASSLDRKNEQFF
TRBV4-3	TRBJ1-5	CASSQDLRVTGNQPQHF
TRBV4-2	TRBJ2-5	CASSQDQGQDQETQYF
TRBV25-1	TRBJ1-2	CASTPGPDYHNYGYTF
TRBV1	TRBJ2-3	CTSSLSGINTDTQYF
TRBV9	TRBJ1-3	CASSGPGTRDVSSGNTIYF
TRBV5-6	TRBJ2-7	CASSLLRDTYEQYF
TRBV9	TRBJ1-1	CASSDEWGERTEAFF
TRBV7-9	TRBJ2-1	CASSRGYNEQFF
TRBV27	TRBJ2-1	CASSPSGGSDEQFF
TRBV5-6	TRBJ2-3	CASSADRGGADTQYF
TRBV4-1	TRBJ2-1	CASSQDLQGGYNEQFF
TRBV27	TRBJ2-4	CASRPRTRTHIQYF
TRBV4-2	TRBJ1-2	CASSQVGTLSGYTF
TRBV4-3	TRBJ2-3	CASSRGAQEDTQYF
TRBV7-2	TRBJ1-2	CASSLVGQGASGYGYTF
TRBV6-5	TRBJ1-2	CASSPPGRYGYTF
TRBV7-2	TRBJ2-1	CASSSEYLNNEQFF
TRBV6-5	TRBJ2-3	CASSYGGVEAQYF
TRBV28	TRBJ2-1	CASSNSDSTPGLGVFF
TRBV3-1/TRBV3-2	TRBJ1-1	CASSPSGVSGAFF
TRBV7-2	TRBJ1-2	CASSLARQGLSGYTF
TRBV28	TRBJ1-5	CASSLFFHSPVNRDSGIQPQHF
TRBV12-3/TRBV12-4	TRBJ2-7	CASCPRVDEQYF
TRBV11-2	TRBJ2-5	CASSLLRQETQYF
TRBV4-2	TRBJ1-1	CASSQEVRAGTEAFF
TRBV6-6	TRBJ1-5	CASRTQGGGNQPQHF
TRBV7-2	TRBJ1-1	CASSPTSANTEAFF
TRBV27	TRBJ1-5	CASSPDRYQPQHF
TRBV11-1	TRBJ1-2	CASSLSSRDSYGYTF
TRBV7-9	TRBJ1-1	CASSTSTGNTEAFF
TRBV28	TRBJ1-5	CASLEGAGSNQPQHF
TRBV7-2	TRBJ1-5	CASSSGYSSNQPQHF
TRBV28	TRBJ1-1	CASSFTGDTEAFF
TRBV7-2	TRBJ1-2	CASSLLGVGYGYTF
TRBV6-2/TRBV6-3	TRBJ1-2	CASSYSQRQGPGYTF
TRBV19	TRBJ1-6	CASSPRDSSSSYNSPLHF
TRBV5-1	TRBJ1-1	CASSSGQGGEAFF
TRBV30	TRBJ2-7	CAWSTPSYPGLRGLSYEQYF
TRBV5-1	TRBJ1-2	CASSLGPGSGDGYTF
TRBV3-1/TRBV3-2	TRBJ1-6	CASSQGATGLDSPLHF
TRBV19	TRBJ2-7	CASSPTGSYEQYF
TRBV19	TRBJ1-1	CASSGPGGRTEAFF
TRBV4-2	TRBJ1-3	CASSSRQGPNTIYF
TRBV4-3	TRBJ2-3	CASSQEISDWGTDTQYF
TRBV11-1	TRBJ1-1	CASQERQGPYTEAFF
TRBV4-3	TRBJ1-2	CASSQEWGYGYTF
TRBV7-3	TRBJ1-2	CASSRGGTLVPNYGYTF
TRBV7-2	TRBJ2-7	CASRRTGTGSYEQYF
TRBV7-2	TRBJ1-1	CASSSGPPNTEAFF
TRBV4-3	TRBJ1-5	CASSTGVSGNQPQHF
TRBV18	TRBJ1-6	CASSSTGGSPLHF